These 21 T cell receptor beta chains share one sample of origin, sequenced in a study of Graves' ophthalmopathy and Graves' hyperthyroidism. Amplification of TCR beta CDR3 regions used RNA transcripts. HTBI primers served in a first-round RT-PCR, which a second-round multiplex PCR followed. TCRdb re-called the multiplex PCR reads through MiXCR, storing one row per CDR3 protein. The data hold about 220,000 distinct CDR3 sequences, with about 22% observed a single time. Sequencing input: peripheral blood. The source of these receptors is a woman aged 50 to 60 with Graves' ophthalmopathy.

This clonotype was counted ten times or more. This chain links TRBV7-9 with TRBJ1-6; 7 nucleotides agree with TRBD1. Germline assignment: CDR1 SEHNR and CDR2 FQNEAQ (reference sequence). CDR3 size: 15 residues. Trimming removed 5 bases from V and 9 bases from J; junction bases left unmatched: 10. As DNA, the CDR3 is TGTGCCAGCAGCCAAATACAGGGGTCGAGTTCACCCCTCCACTTT. This codes for CASSQIQGSSSPLHF.

This clonotype has ten or more counts. CDR3 in DNA: TGTGCCAGCAAGTCGCGGGCTGAAGCTTTCTTT. This translates into CASKSRAEAFF. V and J are TRBV12-3 or TRBV12-4 and TRBJ1-1; no clear D gene. The V end was cut by 7 bases, the J end by 6 bases, with 9 bases between. The CDR3 is 11 residues long.

In this sample, this clonotype turned up a few times. The chain combines TRBV30 with TRBJ2-2, with TRBD2 matching over 7 bases. Per the germline V gene, CDR1 is GTSNPN and CDR2 is SVGIG (reference sequence). The CDR3 covers 14 residues. V lost 5 bases, J lost 5 bases, and 8 bases stayed unmatched. The CDR3 loop is CAWQPSGATGELFF. The CDR3 DNA reads as TGTGCCTGGCAGCCTAGCGGAGCGACCGGGGAGCTGTTTTTT.

This clonotype appeared many times. The chain has TRBV6-2 or TRBV6-3 and TRBJ2-7, with D perhaps matching TRBD1 or TRBD2 (5 bases each). This CDR3 is built from 14 residues. Between the trimmed V and J ends, which lost 4 bases and 0 bases, there was a span of 10 bases. Germline CDR1 MNHEY, CDR2 SVGEGT. The CDR3 sequence: CASSWDQSSYEQYF. In DNA form, the CDR3 reads TGTGCCAGCAGTTGGGACCAGAGCTCCTACGAGCAGTACTTC.

The chain combines TRBV4-1 with TRBJ2-5, with 11 positions matching TRBD2. This CDR3 has 15 residues. After removal of 10 bases from V and 1 base from J, the junction contained 8 bases not matched to a gene. Germline lookup yields CDR1 MGHRA and CDR2 YSYEKL. CDR3 protein: CANLTSGVCQETQYF. The DNA of the CDR3 is TGCGCCAACCTGACTAGCGGGGTGTGCCAAGAGACCCAGTACTTC.

This clonotype was found many times. The chain carries TRBV28 and TRBJ2-7; 7 nucleotides agree with TRBD2. With 3 bases clipped from V and 5 bases from J, the junction kept 7 bases outside the gene matches. Germline V gene lookup returns CDR1 MDHEN and CDR2 SYDVKM. This CDR3 has 14 amino acids. CDR3 loop: CASSFGRAGNEQYF. In nucleotides, the CDR3 is TGTGCCAGCAGTTTTGGGAGGGCCGGTAACGAGCAGTACTTC.

This clonotype was counted at least ten times. The rearrangement joins TRBV11-2 to TRBJ2-5; D possibly corresponds to TRBD1 (7 bases). The CDR3 contains 14 residues. Germline values: CDR1 SGHAT, CDR2 FQNNGV. V was clipped by 2 bases and J by 4 bases, with 11 bases between them. The CDR3 spells CASSLQGGGETQYF. The DNA of the CDR3 is TGTGCCAGCAGCTTACAGGGGGGAGGAGAGACCCAGTACTTC.

This clonotype was seen many times. This chain connects TRBV7-3 to TRBJ2-5; D ambiguous. Looked up from germline, CDR1 is SGHTA and CDR2 is FQGTGA. Trimming stripped 2 bases from V and 7 bases from J, with 8 bases between. This CDR3 has 12 amino acids. CDR3: CASSLSSGTQYF. CDR3 coding DNA: TGTGCCAGCAGCTTATCGTCCGGGACCCAGTACTTC.

This clonotype was seen ten or more times. The rearrangement uses TRBV14 and TRBJ1-6; D is unclear. Trimming cost V 4 bases and J 7 bases, with 11 bases left between them. This CDR3 spans 14 amino acids. Germline V gene sequence: CDR1 SGHDN, CDR2 FVKESK. The chain's CDR3 is CASSLNRANSPLHF. CDR3 in DNA: TGTGCCAGCAGCCTAAACCGGGCAAATTCACCCCTCCACTTT.

The CDR3 nucleotides read TGTGCCAGCAGCCGCCCGGGAGGCCCGAGAGAGACCCAGTACTTC. Translating gives CASSRPGGPRETQYF. This sequence joins TRBV7-6 and TRBJ2-5; 7 bases agree with TRBD2. Germline V gene data show CDR1 as SGHVS and CDR2 as FNYEAQ. V was clipped by 5 bases and J by 4 bases; unmatched bases: 10. The length of the CDR3 is 15 residues.

There are many counts of this clonotype. This chain joins TRBV4-1 and TRBJ2-7; TRBD2 aligns across 11 bases. After removal of 1 base from V and 2 bases from J, the junction contained 10 bases not matched to a gene. This CDR3 is built from 18 residues. The germline V gene encodes CDR1 MGHRA and CDR2 YSYEKL. CDR3 loop: CASSQGTSGSESTYEQYF. The CDR3 DNA reads TGCGCCAGCAGCCAAGGTACTAGCGGGAGTGAGTCGACCTACGAGCAGTACTTC.

This chain joins TRBV2 and TRBJ2-1, with D uncertain. The CDR3 is 13 residues long. Germline CDR1 and CDR2: SNHLY and FYNNEI. The germline V and J ends were trimmed by 1 base and 10 bases, with 11 bases remaining between them. The CDR3 loop is CASSEDVSYEQFF. The DNA of the CDR3 is TGTGCCAGCAGTGAAGATGTCTCCTACGAGCAGTTCTTC.

The V gene is TRBV12-3 or TRBV12-4, the J gene TRBJ1-5; D gene uncertain. The CDR3 totals 14 residues. With 4 bases removed from V and 5 bases from J, the gap between germline ends came to 12 bases. The CDR3 DNA reads as TGTGCCAGCAGTTCCACCCTACGTGATCAGCCCCAGCATTTT. Its translation is CASSSTLRDQPQHF.

This clonotype was found many times. The chain couples TRBV5-1 to TRBJ2-3, with TRBD1 matching over 8 bases. Trimming took 0 bases from V and 2 from J; bases not matched to a gene: 2. The CDR3 contains 15 residues. The germline gives CDR1 SGHRS, CDR2 YFSETQ. The CDR3 DNA follows: TGCGCCAGCAGCTTGGGACAGGGGAACACAGATACGCAGTATTTT. Amino acid sequence: CASSLGQGNTDTQYF. Full variable domain (missing parts from reference TRBV5-1 and TRBJ2-3): KAGVTQTPRYLIKTRGQQVTLSCSPISGHRSVSWYQQTPGQGLQFLFEYFSETQRNKGNFPGRFSGRQFSNSRSEMNVSTLELGDSALYLCASSLGQGNTDTQYFGPGTRLTVL.

At least ten counts were recorded for this clonotype. This chain joins TRBV6-1 and TRBJ1-3; D is possibly TRBD1 (5 bases). Trimming took 7 bases from V and 16 from J, leaving 20 bases between them. The CDR3 totals 12 residues. Germline V CDR1 and CDR2: MNHNS, SASEGT. This chain's CDR3 is CASKGSAQSWYF. Written as DNA, the CDR3 is TGTGCCAGCAAGGGGAGTGCCCAAAGTTGGTATTTT.

The CDR3 coding sequence is TGTGCTAGTATACAGGGTTCGAGCTCCTACGAGCAGTACTTC. This encodes CASIQGSSSYEQYF. This chain connects TRBV12-5 to TRBJ2-7; tentatively, D is TRBD1 (6 bases). V was cut by 8 bases and J by 0 bases, with 14 bases left in between. CDR3 size: 14 residues. Germline CDR1 and CDR2: LGHNT and FRNRAP.

The V gene is TRBV27, the J gene TRBJ2-7; no reliable D call. V was shortened by 2 bases and J by 3 bases, with 8 bases between the two germline ends. Germline values: CDR1 MNHEY, CDR2 SMNVEV (reference sequence). The CDR3 is 13 residues long. DNA for the CDR3: TGTGCCAGCAGTTTAACTGGACGCTACGAGCAGTACTTC. This codes for CASSLTGRYEQYF.

V is TRBV6-5 and J is TRBJ1-1; the D is unclear. Trimming stripped 4 bases from V and 4 bases from J, with 13 bases between. The CDR3 spans 14 residues. Germline V gives CDR1 MNHEY, CDR2 SVGAGI. CDR3: CASSLKGKGTEAFF. The CDR3 DNA reads as TGTGCCAGCAGTTTAAAGGGTAAGGGCACTGAAGCTTTCTTT.

The J gene is TRBJ1-2, the V gene TRBV4-3, with D perhaps TRBD1 (5 bases). Germline V gene sequence: CDR1 LGHNA, CDR2 YSLEER. CDR3 length: 14 amino acids. The V end was cut by 7 bases, the J end by 0 bases, with 12 bases between. CDR3 DNA: TGCGCCAGCACGGGGGAGTTAGCTAACTATGGCTACACCTTC. Translation: CASTGELANYGYTF.

This clonotype occurred many times. The chain couples TRBV3-1 to TRBJ2-5; TRBD1 is a possible D gene (6 bases). CDR1 and CDR2 from the germline V gene are LGHDT and YNNKEL (reference sequence). This CDR3 region has 14 residues. V was cut by 4 bases and J by 1 base, with 10 bases left in between. The CDR3: CASSRRQAQETQYF. CDR3 bases: TGTGCCAGCAGCCGTCGACAGGCCCAAGAGACCCAGTACTTC.

There are many counts of this clonotype. The chain recombines TRBV7-2 with TRBJ1-2, with D hard to call. V lost 1 base and J lost 0, with 9 bases in between. CDR3 length equals 15 residues. CDR1 SGHTA and CDR2 FQGNSA come from the germline V gene. CDR3 region: CASSLGWRANYGYTF. As DNA, the CDR3 is TGTGCCAGCAGCTTAGGGTGGCGGGCTAACTATGGCTACACCTTC.